This entry is about one T cell receptor beta chain. The sample belongs to a study of blood T cell repertoires in COVID-19. In the study overall: Acute and convalescent COVID-19 specimens originated in the United States, Italy and Spain.

Measured with immunoSEQ multiplex PCR; TCRdb has only the in-frame clones, and not every one. The table includes under 250,000 clones, 84% detected once. Germline values: CDR1 MNHNY, CDR2 SVGAGI (reference sequence). The V and J ends lost 2 bases and 0 bases respectively, with 8 bases between them. The CDR3 spans 14 residues. The sequence was obtained from a woman aged 55 to 70 with acute or convalescent COVID-19. The specimen sequenced was peripheral blood. The chain recombines TRBV6-6 with TRBJ2-7; D unresolved. The CDR3 DNA sequence: TGTGCCAGCAGTTACGGTTCAGGCTCCTACGAGCAGTACTTC. Its translation: CASSYGSGSYEQYF.